This record covers a single T cell receptor beta chain. The data were obtained in a study of T cells in Graves' hyperthyroidism and ophthalmopathy. Template material for amplifying TCR beta CDR3 regions consisted of RNA transcripts. RT-PCR in the first round (using the HTBI primer set) targeted the TCR CDR3. TCRdb reprocessed the multiplex PCR reads with MiXCR, giving one entry per CDR3 protein. The sample contains about 400,000 distinct CDR3 sequences, roughly an eighth of which appear only once. The sequenced sample was blood. This TCR derives from a woman aged 18-29 years with Graves' hyperthyroidism.

The CDR3 DNA is TGTGCCAGCAGTTCCTCGAATCCTCTAGGAATTGGGGGCACCGGGGAGCTGTTTTTT. Residues: CASSSSNPLGIGGTGELFF. J is TRBJ2-2 and V is TRBV27; D may match TRBD1 or TRBD2 (5 bases each). The CDR3 covers 19 residues. V was cut by 4 bases and J by 4 bases, with 25 bases left in between. Germline V gene sequence: CDR1 MNHEY, CDR2 SMNVEV (reference sequence).